The rows below give T cell receptor beta chains drawn from one sample of a study of blood T cell repertoires in COVID-19. Sequencing was performed with immunoSEQ multiplex PCR; in TCRdb, only in-frame clones are kept and a portion is missing. The sample lists 55,000 to 70,000 clones, roughly 85% occurring once. Sample: peripheral blood. The source of these receptors is a woman at least 80 years old with acute or convalescent COVID-19. The CDR3 runs from the conserved cysteine through the conserved F or W. A D gene is named only where the DNA matches it firmly. Clone size, where shown, is once, few, many, or a class for clones that have expanded.

V	J	D	size	DNA	CDR3
TRBV10-3	TRBJ1-6	TRBD1	.	TGTGCCATCTCGCCGGGACAGGGCAATTCACCCCTCCACTTT	CAISPGQGNSPLHF
TRBV24-1	TRBJ2-1	.	.	TGTGCCACCAGTGACCCACGACAGGTTAATGAGCAGTTCTTC	CATSDPRQVNEQFF
TRBV6-5	TRBJ1-1	.	once	TGTGCCAGCAGTACCCCACAGTCTGAAGCTTTCTTT	CASSTPQSEAFF
TRBV30	TRBJ1-6	TRBD1	few	TGTGCCTGGCAACCGGACCGGGACAGCTATAATTCACCCCTCCACTTT	CAWQPDRDSYNSPLHF
TRBV19	TRBJ2-1	TRBD2	once	TGTGCCAGTAGTATTTCGGGGGGGCCCAATGAGCAGTTCTTC	CASSISGGPNEQFF
TRBV24-1	TRBJ2-7	.	.	TGTGCCACCAGCGGTGATACGGACGAGCAGTACTTC	CATSGDTDEQYF
TRBV5-1	TRBJ1-2	TRBD1	.	TGCGCCAGCAGCCCCTTTAGTCCGGGACAGGGGTTCGGGGACTATGGCTACACCTTC	CASSPFSPGQGFGDYGYTF
TRBV21-1	TRBJ2-1	.	.	TGTGCCAGCAGCCCCCGGGAGGACAGGGTTGATTGCGATCATGAGCAGTTCTTC	CASSPREDRVDCDHEQFF
TRBV29-1	TRBJ1-1	TRBD1	.	TGCAGCGGCCTCCCGGCAGGGGGTTTCACTGAAGCTTTCTTT	CSGLPAGGFTEAFF
TRBV5-4	TRBJ2-7	TRBD1	once	TGTGCCAGCAGCTTGGCGGACAGGGTCTTCGAGCAGTACTTC	CASSLADRVFEQYF
TRBV5-4	TRBJ1-6	.	.	TGTGCCAGCAGCGCCAAAGACTCTTATAATTCACCCCTCCACTTT	CASSAKDSYNSPLHF
TRBV7-8	TRBJ1-2	TRBD1	.	TGTGCCAGCAGCTCTCGCCTTGGACAGGGGGTTTCGGATAACTATGGCTACACCTTC	CASSSRLGQGVSDNYGYTF
TRBV25-1	TRBJ2-1	.	many	TGTGCCAGCAGTGAAACAGGGAGCCTAAACAATGAGCAGTTCTTC	CASSETGSLNNEQFF
TRBV5-6	TRBJ1-6	.	.	TGTGCCAGCAGCTTGGGCTCGGGGTCACCCCTCCACTTT	CASSLGSGSPLHF
TRBV24-1	TRBJ2-1	.	.	TGTGCCACCAGTGCGCCAGGTTACAATGAGCAGTTCTTC	CATSAPGYNEQFF
TRBV24-1	TRBJ2-1	TRBD1	.	TGTGCCACCAGTGATTCCCGACAGGGAAGATACAATGAGCAGTTCTTC	CATSDSRQGRYNEQFF
TRBV20-1	TRBJ2-3	TRBD2	.	TGCAGTGCTAGTCTAGCGGGGGCGGATACGCAGTATTTT	CSASLAGADTQYF
TRBV19	TRBJ2-5	TRBD2	.	TGTGCCAGTAGTAACGAGACTAGCGGGGAAAAGACCCAGTACTTC	CASSNETSGEKTQYF
TRBV12-5	TRBJ2-5	.	.	TGTGCTAGTGGGCGGGACAGCAAAAAAGAGACCCAGTACTTC	CASGRDSKKETQYF
TRBV3-1/TRBV3-2	TRBJ2-7	TRBD2	.	TGTGCCAGCAGCCCATCCTTGGGACTAGCGGTGGAGCAGTACTTC	CASSPSLGLAVEQYF
TRBV5-6	TRBJ1-2	.	.	TGTGCCAGCAGCTTGGAGGGCAGGGTATATGGCTACACCTTC	CASSLEGRVYGYTF
TRBV9	TRBJ2-2	TRBD2	.	TGTGCCAGCAGCTCCCAATGGACTAGCGGCAACACCGGGGAGCTGTTTTTT	CASSSQWTSGNTGELFF